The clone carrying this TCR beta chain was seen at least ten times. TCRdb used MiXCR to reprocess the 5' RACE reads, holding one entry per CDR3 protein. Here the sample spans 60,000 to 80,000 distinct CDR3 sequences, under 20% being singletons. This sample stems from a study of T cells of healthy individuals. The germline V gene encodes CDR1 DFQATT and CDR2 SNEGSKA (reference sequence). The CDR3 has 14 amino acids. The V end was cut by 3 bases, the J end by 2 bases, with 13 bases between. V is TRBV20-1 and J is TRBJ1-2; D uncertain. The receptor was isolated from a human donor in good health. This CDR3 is CSARGDSINYGYTF. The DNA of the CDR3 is TGCAGTGCTAGGGGTGATAGCATCAACTATGGCTACACCTTC.